This T cell receptor (beta chain) is drawn from a study of T cell changes during pregnancy in multiple sclerosis (dated by TCRdb to about 2019). Regarding the research as a whole: The study examined how the T cell repertoire changed over the course of pregnancy in women with multiple sclerosis.

Libraries came from the immunoSEQ multiplex PCR assay. TCRdb provides this immuneACCESS table in a form limited to in-frame rearrangements. Some clones are lacking; in checked studies, under half of them reflect an unresolved V gene, and why the rest are absent is not known. This sample holds 35,000 or so clones; approximately 91% were observed only once. The biggest ten clones account for around 4.2% of the sample. The germline ends are 10 bases apart after V is trimmed by 0 bases and J by 5 bases. The germline V gene supplies CDR1 ENHRY and CDR2 SYGVKD. The CDR3 numbers 15 residues from cysteine through phenylalanine. Only the CDR3 DNA is retained, 45 bases long and in frame from the first base. Notes on this clone: It lacks a known antigen. Per-nucleotide qualities are absent, and no much larger clonotype sits a single base away.

The source material was peripheral blood, sampled in the second trimester of pregnancy. The chain is assembled from TRBV10-3 and TRBJ1-4, and perhaps TRBD1 as D gene, on 6 matching bases. The sequence derives from a female donor in good health, enrolled as a control in a pregnancy study. The bases read TGTGCCATCAGTGAGTCGACAGGACGGAATGAAAAACTGTTTTTT. The translation is CAISESTGRNEKLFF.